The 4 T cell receptor beta chains listed next were all sequenced from one sample in a study of CD8 T cells in ankylosing spondylitis. One entry per CDR3 protein, called by TCRdb with MiXCR from the 5' RACE reads. The repertoire includes approximately 200,000 distinct CDR3 sequences, roughly 12% of them detected once, and approximately 15% sits in the top ten. Sequences were obtained from blood, either unsorted or a sorted T cell fraction (not recorded which). Receptor source: a male donor with ankylosing spondylitis or in good health (not recorded which).

Ten or more counts support this clonotype. V gene TRBV6-5 combines with J gene TRBJ2-2; no reliable D call. The CDR3 is made up of 15 amino acids. Germline V gene data show CDR1 as MNHEY and CDR2 as SVGAGI. Trimming shortened V by 2 bases and J by 3 bases, and 10 bases separated the two germline ends. Here the CDR3 reads CASSYSLPDTGELFF. CDR3 coding DNA: TGTGCCAGCAGTTACAGCCTACCAGACACCGGGGAGCTGTTTTTT.

V and J are TRBV27 and TRBJ2-7; D perhaps matches TRBD2 (7 bases). Between the trimmed V and J ends, which lost 4 bases and 3 bases, there was a span of 13 bases. CDR3 length equals 14 residues. CDR1 MNHEY and CDR2 SMNVEV come from the germline V gene (reference sequence). CDR3 nucleotides: TGTGCCAGCAGTTGGGGGGGCGCGATCTACGAGCAGTACTTC. Protein sequence: CASSWGGAIYEQYF.

This clonotype was seen a handful of times. V gene TRBV18 combines with J gene TRBJ2-2, with D perhaps matching TRBD1 (5 bases). The CDR3 has 14 amino acids. Germline lookup yields CDR1 KGHSH and CDR2 LQKENI. V was cut by 1 base and J by 5 bases, with 8 bases left in between. The CDR3 region is CASSPLQGTGELFF. CDR3 bases: TGTGCCAGCTCACCACTGCAGGGTACCGGGGAGCTGTTTTTT.

This chain joins TRBV27 and TRBJ2-3, with TRBD2 as a possible D gene (6 bases). CDR3 length: 14 amino acids. V was trimmed by 2 bases and J by 4 bases, leaving 10 bases between them. CDR1 is MNHEY and CDR2 is SMNVEV in the germline V gene (reference sequence). The CDR3 loop is CASSLEGGADTQYF. Here the CDR3 DNA reads TGTGCCAGCAGTTTAGAGGGAGGAGCAGATACGCAGTATTTT.